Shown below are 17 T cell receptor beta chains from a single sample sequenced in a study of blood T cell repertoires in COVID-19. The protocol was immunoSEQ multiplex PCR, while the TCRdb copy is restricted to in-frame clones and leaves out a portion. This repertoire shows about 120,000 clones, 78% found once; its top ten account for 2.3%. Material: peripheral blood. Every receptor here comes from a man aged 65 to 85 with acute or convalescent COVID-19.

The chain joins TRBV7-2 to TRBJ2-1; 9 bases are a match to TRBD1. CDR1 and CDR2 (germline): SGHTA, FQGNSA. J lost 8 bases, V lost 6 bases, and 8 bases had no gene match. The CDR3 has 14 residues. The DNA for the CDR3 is TGTGCCAGCAGAAAGGACAGGGGAGCCGATGAGCAGTTCTTC. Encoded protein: CASRKDRGADEQFF.

CDR3 in amino acids: CASSLDRGATSPLHF. The CDR3 coding sequence is TGCGCCAGCAGCTTAGACAGGGGGGCGACATCACCCCTCCACTTT. The chain combines TRBV5-1 with TRBJ1-6; 9 bases are shared with TRBD1. The junction had 7 bases not matched to a gene; V was cut back by 2 bases and J by 10 bases. The CDR3 has 15 residues. The germline V gene encodes CDR1 SGHRS and CDR2 YFSETQ.

The CDR3 spells CPTAGTSGGTSTDTQYF. The CDR3 nucleotides read TGTCCGACGGCAGGGACTAGCGGGGGAACTAGCACAGATACGCAGTATTTT. This chain joins TRBV5-6 and TRBJ2-3; 14 bases line up with TRBD2. Per the germline V gene, CDR1 is SGHDT and CDR2 is YYEEEE. This CDR3 region has 17 residues.

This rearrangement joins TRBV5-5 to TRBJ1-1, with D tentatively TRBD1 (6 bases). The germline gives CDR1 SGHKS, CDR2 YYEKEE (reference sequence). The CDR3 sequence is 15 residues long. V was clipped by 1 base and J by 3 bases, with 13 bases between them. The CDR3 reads CASSLTQGLDTEAFF. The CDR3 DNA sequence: TGTGCCAGCAGCTTGACTCAGGGGCTCGACACTGAAGCTTTCTTT.

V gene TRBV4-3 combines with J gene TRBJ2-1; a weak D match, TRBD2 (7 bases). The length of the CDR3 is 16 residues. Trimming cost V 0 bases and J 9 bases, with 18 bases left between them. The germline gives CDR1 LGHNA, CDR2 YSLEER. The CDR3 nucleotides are TGCGCCAGCAGCCAAGAGAGGAATTGGGGGGGCGGTGAGCAGTTCTTC. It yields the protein CASSQERNWGGGEQFF.

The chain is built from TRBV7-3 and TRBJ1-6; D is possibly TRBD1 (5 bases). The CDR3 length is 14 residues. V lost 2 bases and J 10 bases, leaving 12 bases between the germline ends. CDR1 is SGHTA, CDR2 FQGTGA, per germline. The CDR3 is CASSLRQRGSPLHF. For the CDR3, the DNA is TGTGCCAGCAGCTTACGGCAGCGGGGGTCACCCCTCCACTTT. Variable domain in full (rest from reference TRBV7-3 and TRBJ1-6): GAGVSQTPSNKVTEKGKYVELRCDPISGHTALYWYRQSLGQGPEFLIYFQGTGAADDSGLPNDRFFAVRPEGSVSTLKIQRTERGDSAVYLCASSLRQRGSPLHFGNGTRLTVT.

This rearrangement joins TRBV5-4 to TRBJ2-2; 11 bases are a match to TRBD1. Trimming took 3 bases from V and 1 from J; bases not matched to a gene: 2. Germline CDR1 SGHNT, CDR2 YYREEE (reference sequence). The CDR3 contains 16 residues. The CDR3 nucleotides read TGTGCCAGCAGCTGGGGACAGGGGGGGAACACCGGGGAGCTGTTTTTT. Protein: CASSWGQGGNTGELFF. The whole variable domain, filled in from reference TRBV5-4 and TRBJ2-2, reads ETGVTQSPTHLIKTRGQQVTLRCSSQSGHNTVSWYQQALGQGPQFIFQYYREEENGRGNFPPRFSGLQFPNYSSELNVNALELDDSALYLCASSWGQGGNTGELFFGEGSRLTVL.

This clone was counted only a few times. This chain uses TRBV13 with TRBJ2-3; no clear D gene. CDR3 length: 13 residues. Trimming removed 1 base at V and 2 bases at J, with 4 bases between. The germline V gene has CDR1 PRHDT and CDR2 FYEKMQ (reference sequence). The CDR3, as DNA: TGTGCCAGCAGCTTAGAATACACAGATACGCAGTATTTT. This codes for CASSLEYTDTQYF.

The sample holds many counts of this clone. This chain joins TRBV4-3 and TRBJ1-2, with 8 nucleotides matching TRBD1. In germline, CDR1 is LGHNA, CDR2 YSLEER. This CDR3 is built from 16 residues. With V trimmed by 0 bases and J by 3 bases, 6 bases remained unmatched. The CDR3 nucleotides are TGCGCCAGCAGCCAAGAGGAAGGACAGGGTTACTATGGCTACACCTTC. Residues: CASSQEEGQGYYGYTF.

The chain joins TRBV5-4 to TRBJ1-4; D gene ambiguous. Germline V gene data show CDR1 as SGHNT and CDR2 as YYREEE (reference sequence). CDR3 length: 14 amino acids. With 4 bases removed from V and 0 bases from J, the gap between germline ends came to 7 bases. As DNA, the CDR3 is TGTGCCAGCAGCAAAAGCGCAACTAATGAAAAACTGTTTTTT. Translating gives CASSKSATNEKLFF.

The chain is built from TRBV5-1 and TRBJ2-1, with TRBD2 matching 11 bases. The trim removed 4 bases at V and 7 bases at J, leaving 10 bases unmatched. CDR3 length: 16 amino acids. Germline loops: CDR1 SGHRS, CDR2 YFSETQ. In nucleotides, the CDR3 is TGCGCCAGCAGCCCAGTAGCGGGGGGGCCGGGGAATGAGCAGTTCTTC. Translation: CASSPVAGGPGNEQFF.

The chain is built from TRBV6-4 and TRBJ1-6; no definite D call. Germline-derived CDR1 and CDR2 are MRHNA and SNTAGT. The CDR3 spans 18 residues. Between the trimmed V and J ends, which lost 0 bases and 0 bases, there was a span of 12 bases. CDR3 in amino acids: CASSDSGRRSSYNSPLHF. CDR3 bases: TGTGCCAGCAGTGACTCCGGACGGAGGAGCTCCTATAATTCACCCCTCCACTTT.

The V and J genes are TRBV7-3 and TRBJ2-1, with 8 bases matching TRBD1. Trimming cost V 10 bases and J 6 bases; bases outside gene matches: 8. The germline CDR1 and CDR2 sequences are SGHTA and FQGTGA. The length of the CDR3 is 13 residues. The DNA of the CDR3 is TGTGCCACAGGACAGGGTGTAAGCAATGAGCAGTTCTTC. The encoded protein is CATGQGVSNEQFF. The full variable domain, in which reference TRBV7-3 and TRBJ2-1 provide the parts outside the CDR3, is GAGVSQTPSNKVTEKGKYVELRCDPISGHTALYWYRQSLGQGPEFLIYFQGTGAADDSGLPNDRFFAVRPEGSVSTLKIQRTERGDSAVYLCATGQGVSNEQFFGPGTRLTVL.

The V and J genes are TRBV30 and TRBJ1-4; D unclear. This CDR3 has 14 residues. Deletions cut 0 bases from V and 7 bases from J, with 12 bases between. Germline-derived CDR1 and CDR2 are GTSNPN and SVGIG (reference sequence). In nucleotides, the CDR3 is TGTGCCTGGAGTGTTCGAGGAGGTTTTGAAAAACTGTTTTTT. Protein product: CAWSVRGGFEKLFF.

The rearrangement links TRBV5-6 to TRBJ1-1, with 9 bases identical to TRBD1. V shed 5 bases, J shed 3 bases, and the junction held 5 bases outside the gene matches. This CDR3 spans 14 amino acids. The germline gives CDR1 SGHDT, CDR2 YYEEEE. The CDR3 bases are TGTGCCAGCAGTGGCGACAGGGGGTACACTGAAGCTTTCTTT. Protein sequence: CASSGDRGYTEAFF.

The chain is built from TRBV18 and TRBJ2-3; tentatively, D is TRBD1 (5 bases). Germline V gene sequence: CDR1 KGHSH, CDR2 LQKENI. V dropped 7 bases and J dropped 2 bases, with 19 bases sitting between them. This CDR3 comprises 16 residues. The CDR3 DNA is TGTGCCAGCTTGAGTAAATCCAGGGCCCTCACAGATACGCAGTATTTT. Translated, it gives CASLSKSRALTDTQYF.

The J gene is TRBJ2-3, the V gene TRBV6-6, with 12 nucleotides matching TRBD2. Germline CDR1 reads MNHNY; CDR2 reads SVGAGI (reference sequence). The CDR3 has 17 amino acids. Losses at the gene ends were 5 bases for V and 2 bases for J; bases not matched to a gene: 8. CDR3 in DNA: TGTGCCAGCAGTCCCGGGACTAGCGGGCCATACACAGATACGCAGTATTTT. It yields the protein CASSPGTSGPYTDTQYF.